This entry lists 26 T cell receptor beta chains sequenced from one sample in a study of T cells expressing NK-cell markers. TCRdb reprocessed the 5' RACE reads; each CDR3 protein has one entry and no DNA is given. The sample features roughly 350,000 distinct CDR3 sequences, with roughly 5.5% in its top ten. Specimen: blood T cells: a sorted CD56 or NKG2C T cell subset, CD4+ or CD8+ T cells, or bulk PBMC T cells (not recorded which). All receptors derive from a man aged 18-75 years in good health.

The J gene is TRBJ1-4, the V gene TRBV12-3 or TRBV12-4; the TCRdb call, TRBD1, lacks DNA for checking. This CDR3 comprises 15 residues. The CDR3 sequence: CASSFDRGSLGGLFF.

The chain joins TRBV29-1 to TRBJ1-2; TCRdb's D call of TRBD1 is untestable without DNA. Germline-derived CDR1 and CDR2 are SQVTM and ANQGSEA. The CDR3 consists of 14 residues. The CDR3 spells CSATSRQGTYGYTF.

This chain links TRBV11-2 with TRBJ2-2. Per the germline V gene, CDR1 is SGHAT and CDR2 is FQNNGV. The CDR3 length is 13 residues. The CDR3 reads CASRGRDTGELFF.

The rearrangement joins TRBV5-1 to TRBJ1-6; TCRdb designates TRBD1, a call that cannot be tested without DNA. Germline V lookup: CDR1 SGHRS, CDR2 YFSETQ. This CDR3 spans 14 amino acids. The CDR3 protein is CASKSTQGDSPLHF.

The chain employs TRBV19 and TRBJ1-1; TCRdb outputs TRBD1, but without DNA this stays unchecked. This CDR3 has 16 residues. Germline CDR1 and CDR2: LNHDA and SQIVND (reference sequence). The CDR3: CASSRGYLLSNTEAFF.

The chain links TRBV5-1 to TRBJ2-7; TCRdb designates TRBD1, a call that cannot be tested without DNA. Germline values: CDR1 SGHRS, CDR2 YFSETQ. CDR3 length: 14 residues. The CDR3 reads CASSWDRGTHEQYF.

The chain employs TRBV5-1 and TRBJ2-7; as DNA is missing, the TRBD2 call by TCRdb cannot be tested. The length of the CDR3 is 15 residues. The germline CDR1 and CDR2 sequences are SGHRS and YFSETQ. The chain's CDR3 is CASSLDGLAGPWQYF.

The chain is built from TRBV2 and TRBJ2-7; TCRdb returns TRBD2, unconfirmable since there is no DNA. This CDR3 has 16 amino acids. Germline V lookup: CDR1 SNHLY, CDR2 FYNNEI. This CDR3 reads CASRRELGIRSHEQYF.

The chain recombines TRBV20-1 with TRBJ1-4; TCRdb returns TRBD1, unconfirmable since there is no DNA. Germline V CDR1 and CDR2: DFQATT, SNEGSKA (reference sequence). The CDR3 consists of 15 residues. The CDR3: CSASFWGATNEKLFF.

CDR3 sequence: CASSLIWGANTGELFF. The genes are TRBV18 and TRBJ2-2. Germline CDR1 reads KGHSH; CDR2 reads LQKENI. The CDR3 is 16 amino acids. The whole variable domain, filled in from reference TRBV18 and TRBJ2-2, reads NAGVMQNPRHLVRRRGQEARLRCSPMKGHSHVYWYRQLPEEGLKFMVYLQKENIIDESGMPKERFSAEFPKEGPSILRIQQVVRGDSAAYFCASSLIWGANTGELFFGEGSRLTVL.

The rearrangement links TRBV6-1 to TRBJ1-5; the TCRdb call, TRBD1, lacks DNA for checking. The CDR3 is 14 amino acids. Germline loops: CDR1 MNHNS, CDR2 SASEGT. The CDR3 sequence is CASSTSGEFQPQHF.

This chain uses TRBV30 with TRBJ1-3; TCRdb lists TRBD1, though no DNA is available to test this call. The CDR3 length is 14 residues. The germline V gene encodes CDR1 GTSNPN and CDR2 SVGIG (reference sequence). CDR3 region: CAWSRGGSGNTIYF.

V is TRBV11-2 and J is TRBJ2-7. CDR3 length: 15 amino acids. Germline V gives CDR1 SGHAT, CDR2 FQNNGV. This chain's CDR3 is CASSLVVARSYEQYF.

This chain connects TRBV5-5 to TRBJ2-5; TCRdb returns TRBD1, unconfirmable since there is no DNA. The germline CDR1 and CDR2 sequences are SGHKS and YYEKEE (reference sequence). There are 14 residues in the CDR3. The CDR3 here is CASSLDPGGETQYF.

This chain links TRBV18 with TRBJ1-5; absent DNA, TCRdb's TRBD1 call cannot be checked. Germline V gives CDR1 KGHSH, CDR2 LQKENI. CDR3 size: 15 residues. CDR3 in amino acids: CASSPDRVLTQPQHF.

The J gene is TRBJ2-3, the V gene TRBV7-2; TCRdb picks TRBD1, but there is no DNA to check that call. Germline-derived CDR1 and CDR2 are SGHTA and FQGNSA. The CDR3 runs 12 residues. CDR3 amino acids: CASSLGQSPQYF.

This CDR3 reads CASSYTDRGLGTQYF. The chain is built from TRBV2 and TRBJ2-5; checking the TCRdb D call of TRBD1 is not possible without DNA. This CDR3 has 15 amino acids. The germline CDR1 and CDR2 sequences are SNHLY and FYNNEI.

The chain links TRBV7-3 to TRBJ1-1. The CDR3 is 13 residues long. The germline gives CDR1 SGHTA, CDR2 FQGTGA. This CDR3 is CASSTRGGTEAFF.

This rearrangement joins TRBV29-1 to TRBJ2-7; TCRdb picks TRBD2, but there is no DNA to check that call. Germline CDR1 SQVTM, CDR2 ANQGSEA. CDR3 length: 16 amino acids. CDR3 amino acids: CSVAVGLAGVAYEQYF.

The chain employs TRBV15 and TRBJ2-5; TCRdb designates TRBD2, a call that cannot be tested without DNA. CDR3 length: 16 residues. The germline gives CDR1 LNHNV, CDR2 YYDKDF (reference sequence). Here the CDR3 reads CATSRDSVSHQETQYF.

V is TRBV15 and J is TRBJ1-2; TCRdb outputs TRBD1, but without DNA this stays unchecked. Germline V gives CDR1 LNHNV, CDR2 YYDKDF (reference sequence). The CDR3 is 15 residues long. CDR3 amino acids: CATSSWMSGNYGYTF. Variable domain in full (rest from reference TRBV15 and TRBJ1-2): DAMVIQNPRYQVTQFGKPVTLSCSQTLNHNVMYWYQQKSSQAPKLLFHYYDKDFNNEADTPDNFQSRRPNTSFCFLDIRSPGLGDTAMYLCATSSWMSGNYGYTFGSGTRLTVV.

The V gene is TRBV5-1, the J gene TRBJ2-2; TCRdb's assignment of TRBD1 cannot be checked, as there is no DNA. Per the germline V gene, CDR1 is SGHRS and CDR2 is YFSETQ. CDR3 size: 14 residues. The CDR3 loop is CASRRQGWAGELFF.

The CDR3 sequence is CATSDSSMDEQFF. This sequence joins TRBV24-1 and TRBJ2-1. CDR1 and CDR2 (germline): KGHDR, SFDVKD. The CDR3 is made up of 13 amino acids.

This chain's CDR3 is CASSKRVGDTTKNIQYF. The chain uses TRBV21-1 and TRBJ2-4; TCRdb outputs TRBD1, but without DNA this stays unchecked. TRBV21-1 is classified as a pseudogene. The CDR3 totals 17 residues.

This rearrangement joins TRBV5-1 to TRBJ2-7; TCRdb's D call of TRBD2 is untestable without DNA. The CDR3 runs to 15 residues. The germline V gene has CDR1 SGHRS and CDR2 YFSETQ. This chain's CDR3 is CASSPRRASSYEQYF.

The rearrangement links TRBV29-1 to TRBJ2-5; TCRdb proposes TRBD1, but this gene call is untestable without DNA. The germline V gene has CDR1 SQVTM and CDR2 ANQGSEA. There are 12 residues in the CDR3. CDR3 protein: CSVGEGQGTQYF.